What follows is one T cell receptor beta chain and its context. This sample was taken from a study of shared clonotypes between healthy human individuals. CDR3 length: 13 amino acids. In germline, CDR1 is SGHNT, CDR2 YYREEE (reference sequence). V was shortened by 4 bases and J by 2 bases, with 10 bases between the two germline ends. This was a deep-level run. Generated by immunoSEQ multiplex PCR, the TCRdb table keeps only in-frame clones and is missing some. Found here are about 2.4 million clones, under 95% of them singletons; the top ten hold 0.36%. Specimen: naive CD4+ T cells from PBMCs. Noted subset: CD45RA+ positively selected. The gene calls are TRBV5-4 and TRBJ2-7; D is perhaps TRBD2 (6 bases). This TCR derives from a young man in good health. Some clones in this sample may be carry-over from other donors' samples. The CDR3 DNA follows: TGTGCCAGCAGCCGCGGGGACGCCTACGAGCAGTACTTC. Translating it yields CASSRGDAYEQYF.